This TCR beta chain emerged from a study of blood T cell repertoires in COVID-19. This table comes from immunoSEQ multiplex PCR, and its TCRdb copy is limited to in-frame clones, with some not included. Found here are roughly 100,000 clones, roughly 79% of them singletons; the top ten hold approximately 9%. Comment on this clone: Distinct nucleotide sequences in the sample also encode this CDR3.

CDR3 length: 13 residues. V was clipped by 2 bases and J by 6 bases, with 10 bases between them. The germline V gene encodes CDR1 KGHSH and CDR2 LQKENI. The material sequenced was peripheral blood. This rearrangement joins TRBV18 to TRBJ1-1, with D possibly TRBD1 on 5 matching bases. The sequence was obtained from a woman in her seventies with acute or convalescent COVID-19. The CDR3 sequence: CASSPGQGAEAFF. The CDR3 DNA reads TGTGCCAGCTCACCAGGGCAGGGCGCTGAAGCTTTCTTT.